This T cell receptor (beta chain) was captured by sequencing in a study of blood T cell repertoires in COVID-19. As for the study in general: Both acute and convalescent COVID-19 samples were obtained from the United States, Italy and Spain. In each case, the material was cDNA or gDNA derived from T cells, B-cell-depleted T cells, or PBMCs.

How the authors handled the data: Researchers report that nucleated cell counts were estimated from reference gene primer amplification. Assay: immunoSEQ multiplex PCR; the TCRdb copy retains only in-frame clones and omits some. The V and J calls and clone size are taken from that table; D and trimming were inferred from the DNA. Of about 190,000 clones detected, around 83% appear once; the ten largest clones hold about 6%. V was clipped by 5 bases and J by 4 bases, with 17 bases between them. The CDR3 length is 14 residues. Germline-derived CDR1 and CDR2 are GTSNPN and SVGIG (reference sequence). The TCR comes from a woman in her thirties or forties with acute or convalescent COVID-19. Sample: peripheral blood. The rearrangement joins TRBV30 to TRBJ1-1; D uncertain. CDR3 in amino acids: CAWAMGAGSTEAFF. CDR3 bases: TGTGCCTGGGCGATGGGAGCGGGTAGCACTGAAGCTTTCTTT.